This T cell receptor beta chain was sequenced during a study of blood T cell repertoires in COVID-19. Study-level background: Collection of acute and convalescent COVID-19 samples took place in the United States, Italy and Spain. T cells, B-cell-depleted T cells, or PBMCs supplied cDNA or gDNA.

This clone was counted a single time. CDR3 length equals 13 residues. V shed 2 bases and J shed 1 base, with 4 bases lying between them. Germline V gives CDR1 KGHDR, CDR2 SFDVKD. In the study's own analysis: By means of reference gene primer amplification, nucleated cell counts were estimated. Profiled with immunoSEQ multiplex PCR; TCRdb holds only in-frame clones, not every one. That table is the source of V, J and clone size, and D and trimming were worked out from the DNA. The sample consists of roughly 80,000 clones, more than 75% of them appearing once. The sequence came from a human donor in a cohort sampled during active COVID-19. The source material was peripheral blood. This chain links TRBV24-1 with TRBJ1-1; D not certain. CDR3: CATSDSQNTEAFF. The CDR3 DNA reads as TGTGCCACCAGTGATTCCCAGAACACTGAAGCTTTCTTT.